The TCR beta chain under discussion was sequenced for a study of blood T cell repertoires in COVID-19. TCRdb keeps only in-frame clones here, not all; method: immunoSEQ multiplex PCR. The repertoire holds about 240,000 clones, with roughly nine tenths as singletons. V lost 1 base and J 3 bases, leaving 9 bases between the germline ends. The CDR3 extends over 14 amino acids. Germline V gene data show CDR1 as LGHNA and CDR2 as YNFKEQ. This chain joins TRBV4-2 and TRBJ1-2; the D is unclear. Sequencing input: peripheral blood. This sequence originates from a man in his 60s with acute or convalescent COVID-19. The chain's CDR3 is CASSQALGDYGYTF. CDR3 DNA sequence: TGTGCCAGCAGCCAAGCGCTCGGAGACTATGGCTACACCTTC.